This section outlines one T cell receptor (beta chain) sequence together with its context. The antigen is unknown. The data were produced by immunoSEQ multiplex PCR, yet TCRdb's version contains in-frame clones alone and is incomplete. The repertoire holds 90,000 or so clones, around nine tenths seen once, with roughly 3% in the top ten. Every single patient, without exception, relapsed after autologous stem cell transplantation, and brentuximab vedotin exposure varied. This sample was taken from a study of PD-1 blockade in classical Hodgkin lymphoma. Study context: Patients in the cohort were put on intravenous nivolumab, 3 mg/kg every 2 weeks.

Study findings and constraints: Healthy donors reportedly exceeded newly diagnosed patients in baseline TCR diversity.

The CDR3 runs 15 residues. Trimming cost V 5 bases and J 0 bases, with 8 bases left between them. Germline CDR1 MNHEY, CDR2 SMNVEV (reference sequence). The clonotype was recovered from a human donor with classical Hodgkin lymphoma. The rearrangement links TRBV27 to TRBJ2-6; D is possibly TRBD2 (5 bases). The sample in question was peripheral blood mononuclear cells (PBMCs), obtained before the second cycle of nivolumab. In DNA, the CDR3 is TGTGCCAGCAGTGACTATACCTCTGGGGCCAACGTCCTGACTTTC. It encodes CASSDYTSGANVLTF.